This TCR beta chain stems from a study of a mutant IDH1 vaccine in newly diagnosed glioma. Overall study context: Patients in the study were vaccinated eight times, receiving shots in weeks 1, 3, 5, 7, 11, 15, 19 and 23. Following radiotherapy alone, or alongside temozolomide cycles, vaccination was started after an interval of 4-6 weeks. It was radiotherapy, temozolomide, or both that patients received previously, with most receiving both. Overall study results and limits: It was just under 95% of patients that developed vaccine-induced immune responses.

Profiled with immunoSEQ multiplex PCR; TCRdb holds only in-frame clones, not every one. The sample consists of about 12,000 clones, roughly 87% of them appearing once. In its sample, this clone was seen once. Its target is unknown. The sample's time point: week 5, during vaccination. Topical imiquimod accompanied each vaccine dose, which consisted of 300 ug of mutant IDH1 20-mer peptide. V dropped 6 bases and J dropped 3; count of bases not matched to a gene: 7. This CDR3 has 16 residues. The V gene's germline CDR1 is SGHTA and CDR2 FQGNSA. Sequencing was performed on PBMCs, taken from a glioma patient whose treatment included an IDH1 peptide vaccine. The chain joins TRBV7-2 to TRBJ2-2; 10 positions match TRBD1. The TCR originated in a woman in her forties with glioma. Some clones in this sample may be carry-over from other donors' samples. The CDR3, as DNA: TGTGCCAGCAGTACGGGGGGGACAGGGGACACCGGGGAGCTGTTTTTT. The encoded protein is CASSTGGTGDTGELFF.